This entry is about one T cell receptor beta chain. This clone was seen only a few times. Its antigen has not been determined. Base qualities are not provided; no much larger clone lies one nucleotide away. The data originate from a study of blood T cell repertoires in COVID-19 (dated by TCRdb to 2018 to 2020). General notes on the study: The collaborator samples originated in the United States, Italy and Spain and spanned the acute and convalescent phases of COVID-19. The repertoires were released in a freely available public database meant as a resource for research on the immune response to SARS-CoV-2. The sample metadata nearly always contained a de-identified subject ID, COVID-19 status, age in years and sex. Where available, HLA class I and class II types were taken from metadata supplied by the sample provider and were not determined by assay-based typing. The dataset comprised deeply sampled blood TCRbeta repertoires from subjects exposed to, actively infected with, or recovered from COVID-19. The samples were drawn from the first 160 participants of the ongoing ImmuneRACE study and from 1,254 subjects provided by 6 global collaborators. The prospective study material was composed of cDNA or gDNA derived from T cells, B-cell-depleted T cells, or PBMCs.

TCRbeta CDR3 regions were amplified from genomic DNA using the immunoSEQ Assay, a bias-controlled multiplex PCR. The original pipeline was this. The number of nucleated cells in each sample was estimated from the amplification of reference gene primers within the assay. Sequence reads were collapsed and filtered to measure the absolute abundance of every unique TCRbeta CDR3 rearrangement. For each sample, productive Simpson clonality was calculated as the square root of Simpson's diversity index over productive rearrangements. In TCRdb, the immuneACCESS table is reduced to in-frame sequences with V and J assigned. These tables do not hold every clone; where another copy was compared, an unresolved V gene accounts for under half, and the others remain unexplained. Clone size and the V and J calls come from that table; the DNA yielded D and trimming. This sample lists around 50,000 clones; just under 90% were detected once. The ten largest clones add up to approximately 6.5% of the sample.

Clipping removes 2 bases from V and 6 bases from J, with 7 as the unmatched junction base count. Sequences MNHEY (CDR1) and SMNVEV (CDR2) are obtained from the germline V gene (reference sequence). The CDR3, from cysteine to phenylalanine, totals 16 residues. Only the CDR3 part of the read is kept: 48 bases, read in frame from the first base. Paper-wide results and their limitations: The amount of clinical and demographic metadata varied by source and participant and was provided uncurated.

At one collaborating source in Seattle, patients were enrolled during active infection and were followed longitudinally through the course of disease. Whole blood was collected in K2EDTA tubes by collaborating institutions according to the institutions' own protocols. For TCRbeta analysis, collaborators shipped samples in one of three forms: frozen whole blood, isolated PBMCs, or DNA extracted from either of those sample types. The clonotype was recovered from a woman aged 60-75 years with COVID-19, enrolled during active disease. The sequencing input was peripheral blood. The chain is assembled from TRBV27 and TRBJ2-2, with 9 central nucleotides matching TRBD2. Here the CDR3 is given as CASSLGASGTPGELFF. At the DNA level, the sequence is TGTGCCAGCAGTTTAGGCGCTAGCGGGACCCCCGGGGAGCTGTTTTTT.